A selection of T cell receptor beta chains follows, all from one sample in a study of T cell responses to AZD1222 COVID-19 vaccine. Sequenced by immunoSEQ multiplex PCR; TCRdb stores in-frame clones only, minus some. Among 130,000 to 150,000 clones listed, roughly nine tenths were seen once. Sequences were derived from peripheral blood, sampled 28 days after the second AZD1222 dose. All receptors come from an adult who received the AZD1222 COVID-19 vaccine. CDR3s include the opening cysteine and the closing phenylalanine or tryptophan. The D gene is left open where the match is weak. A clone size is listed for some rows: how often the clone was seen (once, few, many), or a class if it is expanded.

>TRBV5-1|.|.|TRBJ2-5
TGCGCCAGCAGCTTGGGGGGGTTACTAGGGGCCAAAGAGACCCAGTACTTC
CASSLGGLLGAKETQYF
>TRBV7-9|TRBD2|once|TRBJ2-3
TGTGCCAGCAGCCCCAGGACTAGCGGGACTAGCACAGATACGCAGTATTTT
CASSPRTSGTSTDTQYF
>TRBV24-1|.|.|TRBJ1-5
TGTGCCACCAGTGATCTCGGGAATCAGCCCCAGCATTTT
CATSDLGNQPQHF
>TRBV19|.|.|TRBJ1-1
TGTGCCAGTAATTTAGGCGGCACTCAGGGGAACACTGAAGCTTTCTTT
CASNLGGTQGNTEAFF
>TRBV6-5|TRBD1|.|TRBJ1-5
TGTGCCAGCAGTTACTCGGGACAGGGTTCTCAGCCCCAGCATTTT
CASSYSGQGSQPQHF
>TRBV2|TRBD2|.|TRBJ2-2
TGTGCCAGCAGTGAATCCCGACCGGGAGGGCCGGGGACCGGGGAGCTGTTTTTT
CASSESRPGGPGTGELFF
>TRBV7-8|.|.|TRBJ1-4
TGTGCCAGCAGCTTATCACCGGGGACCCCGAATGAAAAACTGTTTTTT
CASSLSPGTPNEKLFF
>TRBV12-5|.|once|TRBJ1-5
TGTGCTAGTGTCGCCGACAGGAATCAGCCCCAGCATTTT
CASVADRNQPQHF
>TRBV6-5|TRBD1|.|TRBJ1-2
TGTGCCAGCAGGAGGACAGGCCGGGTTGGCTACACCTTC
CASRRTGRVGYTF
>TRBV2|.|.|TRBJ1-2
TGTGCCAGCAGTGGGTCAGGACTTTATGGCTACACCTTC
CASSGSGLYGYTF
>TRBV9|TRBD2|once|TRBJ2-3
TGTGCCAGCAGCGTACTAGCGGCAAGCACAGATACGCAGTATTTT
CASSVLAASTDTQYF
>TRBV28|.|few|TRBJ1-3
TGTGCCAGCTACACCTCCCCAGGGCTTCGCTCTGGAAACACCATATATTTT
CASYTSPGLRSGNTIYF
>TRBV28|TRBD1|.|TRBJ2-4
TGTGCCAGCAGCAGAATTATAGACAGGGTGAACATTCAGTACTTC
CASSRIIDRVNIQYF
>TRBV30|TRBD2|.|TRBJ2-3
TGTGCCTGGACCGGACTAGCGGGGCCCTCGGGCACGCAGTATTTT
CAWTGLAGPSGTQYF
>TRBV6-2/TRBV6-3|.|.|TRBJ1-5
TGTGCCAGCAGTTACAGTTTGAGGAAACTAGTTAGGCAGCCCCAGCATTTT
CASSYSLRKLVRQPQHF
>TRBV7-3|TRBD1|.|TRBJ2-6
TGTGCCAGCAGCAGTGACAGGGCTGGGGCCAACGTCCTGACTTTC
CASSSDRAGANVLTF
>TRBV6-5|.|.|TRBJ1-1
TGTGCCAGCAGTTATTGGGGGTCCTCTGAAGCTTTCTTT
CASSYWGSSEAFF
>TRBV27|TRBD1|.|TRBJ1-1
TGTGCCACACTGGGGACAGGGAGGACTGAAGCTTTCTTT
CATLGTGRTEAFF
>TRBV7-8|TRBD1|.|TRBJ1-2
TGTGCCAGCAGCCCACCCGGGACAGGGGCTAACTATGGCTACACCTTC
CASSPPGTGANYGYTF
>TRBV27|.|.|TRBJ1-2
TGTGCCAGCAGTTACGGGGGCCTCGGGGATGGCTACACCTTC
CASSYGGLGDGYTF
>TRBV28|.|few|TRBJ1-5
TGTGCCAGCAGTTTGGTCTTGGGGGTAAGTAAGCAGCCCCAGCATTTT
CASSLVLGVSKQPQHF
>TRBV7-9|.|.|TRBJ1-5
TGTGCCAGCAGCTTAGGGGGGTCTGGAGCGCCCCAGCATTTT
CASSLGGSGAPQHF
>TRBV7-9|TRBD1|.|TRBJ2-3
TGTGCCAGCAGCCCGGGACAGGGGGCCGATACGCAGTATTTT
CASSPGQGADTQYF
>TRBV12-3/TRBV12-4|.|.|TRBJ1-5
TGTGCCAGCAGTGAAGGGGGGCAGCCCCAGCATTTT
CASSEGGQPQHF
>TRBV11-3|.|.|TRBJ2-3
TGTGCCAGCAGCTTAGAGGGTCATACGCAGTATTTT
CASSLEGHTQYF
>TRBV7-8|.|.|TRBJ1-2
TGTGCCAGCAGACCCCCCGGAGACCCTTATGGCTACACCTTC
CASRPPGDPYGYTF
>TRBV5-1|TRBD1|.|TRBJ1-2
TGCGCCAGTCGGGACAGGCATGGCTACACCTTC
CASRDRHGYTF
>TRBV28|.|.|TRBJ1-1
TGTGCCAGCGCTTCTGCCTACAACACTGAAGCTTTCTTT
CASASAYNTEAFF
>TRBV4-1|.|.|TRBJ2-1
TGCGCCAGCAGCCAAGATTTAGGGGTTTCCGATGAGCAGTTCTTC
CASSQDLGVSDEQFF
>TRBV6-2/TRBV6-3|.|.|TRBJ1-1
TGTGCCAGCAGTTACAAGGGGAGTGACGCTTTCTTT
CASSYKGSDAFF
>TRBV28|.|.|TRBJ1-6
TGTGCCAGCAGTTTCTTTGACAGAAGCTCCTATAATTCACCCCTCCACTTT
CASSFFDRSSYNSPLHF
>TRBV4-3|.|few|TRBJ1-3
TGCGCCAGCAGCCAAACTAGGGTCCCTGGAAACACCATATATTTT
CASSQTRVPGNTIYF
>TRBV3-1/TRBV3-2|TRBD2|.|TRBJ2-3
TGTGCCAGCAGCTCTACTAGCGGGAGGGCCCAGTATTTT
CASSSTSGRAQYF
>TRBV5-5|TRBD1|.|TRBJ1-1
TGTGCCAGCAGCTTGGGGGACAGGGGGCTGAACACTGAAGCTTTCTTT
CASSLGDRGLNTEAFF
>TRBV30|.|once|TRBJ1-1
TGTGCCTGGAGCGCCACAGGGATGAACACTGAAGCTTTCTTT
CAWSATGMNTEAFF
>TRBV6-2/TRBV6-3|.|.|TRBJ2-1
TGTGCCAGCAGTTATATAAGGGGCCACCCAAGGGGGGCCTACAATGAGCAGTTCTTC
CASSYIRGHPRGAYNEQFF
>TRBV5-4|.|.|TRBJ1-2
TGTGCCAGCAGCTTGTCGGCACCAGCCTATGGCTACACCTTC
CASSLSAPAYGYTF
>TRBV6-5|.|.|TRBJ2-5
TGTGCCAGCAGTTACCGCGGACAGCTACTCCAAGAGACCCAGTACTTC
CASSYRGQLLQETQYF
>TRBV7-9|TRBD1|.|TRBJ1-4
TGTGCCAGCAGCTTGGGACAGTCGCTGGACCGTGGGAAACTGTTTTTT
CASSLGQSLDRGKLFF
>TRBV30|.|.|TRBJ2-3
TGTGCCTGGTCGTTGGGCCAAGCCCCAGGAAGTGCCACAGATACGCAGTATTTT
CAWSLGQAPGSATDTQYF
>TRBV27|.|.|TRBJ2-2
TGTGCCAGCAGTTGGGGGGTAGGGAACACCGGGGAGCTGTTTTTT
CASSWGVGNTGELFF
>TRBV30|.|few|TRBJ1-2
TGTGCCTGGAGTACCTTGGGGGGCTATGGCTACACCTTC
CAWSTLGGYGYTF